The 8 T cell receptor beta chains listed next were all sequenced from one sample in a study of T cells in Graves' hyperthyroidism and ophthalmopathy. The investigators amplified TCR beta CDR3 regions from RNA transcripts. During a first-round RT-PCR of the TCR CDR3, the HTBI primer set was used. Via MiXCR, TCRdb re-called the multiplex PCR reads, giving one row per CDR3 protein. The profile covers about 420,000 distinct CDR3 sequences, with around 16% appearing a single time and less than 15% taken by the ten largest. Sample: blood. The receptors originated from a woman aged 18-29 years with Graves' hyperthyroidism.

This chain uses TRBV6-1 with TRBJ1-2; D is ambiguous. This CDR3 is 12 amino acids long. The germline V gene has CDR1 MNHNS and CDR2 SASEGT. V lost 0 bases and J lost 4, with 3 bases in between. The CDR3, as DNA: TGTGCCAGCAGTGAAGCCTCCTATGGCTACACCTTC. As protein: CASSEASYGYTF.

This clonotype was observed many times. This sequence joins TRBV7-9 and TRBJ1-1; the D is unclear. This CDR3 contains 13 residues. CDR1 and CDR2 (germline): SEHNR, FQNEAQ (reference sequence). The germline V and J ends were trimmed by 1 base and 8 bases, with 11 bases remaining between them. CDR3 region: CASSLGPVGEAFF. The CDR3 coding sequence is TGTGCCAGCAGCTTAGGTCCGGTCGGCGAAGCTTTCTTT.

This clonotype was recorded many times. This chain connects TRBV5-6 to TRBJ1-4, with no clear D. V lost 0 bases to trimming and J lost 10 bases, with 10 bases between them. The CDR3 length is 13 residues. Looked up from germline, CDR1 is SGHDT and CDR2 is YYEEEE. The DNA for the CDR3 is TGTGCCAGCAGCTTGGCACAATACGGAAAACTGTTTTTT. As protein: CASSLAQYGKLFF.

J is TRBJ2-1 and V is TRBV12-3 or TRBV12-4; no clear D gene. The CDR3 contains 13 residues. V lost 5 bases, J lost 7 bases, and 12 bases lay in between. The CDR3 protein is CASSQRWGNEQFF. The CDR3 nucleotides read TGTGCCAGCAGTCAAAGGTGGGGTAATGAGCAGTTCTTC.

This clonotype was recorded at least ten times. The CDR3 bases are TGTGCCAGCAGTCATGACAGGGGACTGGGCTACACCTTC. Its protein is CASSHDRGLGYTF. The chain uses TRBV12-3 or TRBV12-4 and TRBJ1-2, with 8 bases fitting TRBD1. The CDR3 is 13 amino acids. V lost 5 bases and J lost 8; bases outside the gene matches: 7.

The chain has TRBV25-1 and TRBJ2-1; D remains ambiguous. Per germline, CDR1 MGHDK and CDR2 SYGVNS. V was pared by 5 bases and J by 5 bases, with 19 bases between. The CDR3 extends over 16 amino acids. CDR3 nucleotides: TGTGCCAGCAGTAAATCCGCAGGAACTACCAACAATGAGCAGTTCTTC. The encoded protein is CASSKSAGTTNNEQFF.

This clonotype was detected ten times or more. This chain joins TRBV5-1 and TRBJ1-4; D uncertain. The CDR3 covers 14 residues. V shed 4 bases and J shed 3 bases, with 10 bases lying between them. CDR1 and CDR2 (germline): SGHRS, YFSETQ. This CDR3 reads CASSHAGANEKLFF. DNA for the CDR3: TGCGCCAGCAGCCACGCTGGGGCTAATGAAAAACTGTTTTTT.

The V and J genes are TRBV5-4 and TRBJ1-1; D may be TRBD1 (6 bases). CDR3 length: 16 amino acids. CDR1 and CDR2 from the germline V gene are SGHNT and YYREEE (reference sequence). Trimming left V 5 bases short and J 0 bases short, with 17 bases between. The CDR3 DNA sequence: TGTGCCAGCAGTCCGACGCGGGGGGCTATGAACACTGAAGCTTTCTTT. It codes for CASSPTRGAMNTEAFF.